The T cell receptor (beta chain) described here comes from a study of monozygotic twins with inflammatory bowel disease. TCRdb re-called the 5' RACE reads and shows each CDR3 protein once, DNA omitted. The sample spans some 440,000 distinct CDR3 sequences; the ten largest clones claim more than 2%. Looked up from germline, CDR1 is KGHSH and CDR2 is LQKENI. The CDR3 is made up of 14 amino acids. The sequence was collected from a human donor with ulcerative colitis or Crohn's disease, or a healthy co-twin of an affected twin (not recorded which). Sequences were obtained from blood. This sequence joins TRBV18 and TRBJ2-7. The CDR3 reads CASSPPAETYEQYF.